This TCR beta chain came from a study of type 1 regulatory T cells. Whole-study context: This in vitro CD4 product, T-allo10, is enriched for Tr1 cells and alloantigen-specific.

The CDR3 spans 16 residues. The germline CDR1 and CDR2 sequences are MNHEY and SMNVEV (reference sequence). Trimming removed 2 bases at V and 3 bases at J, with 14 bases between. This clonotype was recorded at least ten times. TCRdb reprocessed the reads with MiXCR, giving one entry per CDR3 protein. The top ten hold approximately 2.8% of the sample, which has around 19,000 distinct CDR3 sequences, roughly 10% seen once. This clonotype was obtained from a human donor in good health. Sequences were obtained from CD4+ T cells, either the whole sample or a sorted fraction (not recorded which). The chain joins TRBV27 to TRBJ2-4; possible D gene TRBD2, 5 bases. CDR3 nucleotides: TGTGCCAGCAGTTTAGAGGGCCCCAAAGGCAAAAACATTCAGTACTTC. Its protein is CASSLEGPKGKNIQYF.